This TCR beta chain was identified in a study of breast tumors, draining lymph nodes, adjacent tissues. Broader study findings: Compared with basal-like, luminal-like tumors shared significantly more repertoire with nontumor tissue. Compared with lymph nodes, tumors were less diverse; compared with nontumor tissue, more.

TCRdb re-analysed the multiplex PCR reads in MiXCR, keeping a single row per CDR3 protein. The sample holds nearly 200,000 distinct CDR3 sequences, approximately 33% seen once. Germline CDR1 and CDR2: SGHTA and FQGNSA. This CDR3 is 13 amino acids long. Deletions cut 2 bases from V and 11 bases from J, with 12 bases between. Axillary draining lymph nodes of breast cancer patients supplied the node samples. The count of this clonotype is one. Its specificity is unknown. This sequence was found in a female donor with breast cancer. Some clones in this sample may be carry-over from other donors' samples. The V and J genes are TRBV7-2 and TRBJ1-4, with D maybe TRBD1 (6 bases). Specimen: axillary lymph node tissue. CDR3 bases: TGTGCCAGCAGCTTATTCGGGGGGCAGAAACTGTTTTTT. As protein: CASSLFGGQKLFF.